A selection of T cell receptor beta chains follows, all from one sample in a study of T cell repertoires in cytomegalovirus infection. These receptors' targets are unknown. TCRdb re-derived calls from the reads in MiXCR, one entry per CDR3 protein. The table records around 130,000 distinct CDR3 sequences, 20% to 30% of them present only once. The material sequenced was PBMCs, sequenced either directly or after in vitro stimulation (not recorded which). Source of these receptors: a human donor in good health (CMV status not recorded). Some clones in this sample may be carry-over from other donors' samples. Both conserved end residues are part of each CDR3. The order of the fields is J gene, V gene, clone size, D gene, CDR3 protein, CDR3 DNA. The D gene is left open where the match is weak. Rows give clone size only sometimes, using once, few, many, or a class for an expanded clone.

TRBJ2-1	TRBV10-3	many	NA	CAISEAGQSSNEQFF	TGTGCCATCAGTGAGGCGGGACAGTCCTCCAATGAGCAGTTCTTC
TRBJ1-3	TRBV7-2	many	NA	CASSGGQPGSGNTIYF	TGTGCCAGCAGCGGGGGGCAGCCGGGCTCTGGAAACACCATATATTTT
TRBJ1-3	TRBV7-2	few	NA	CASSRDWKSGNTIYF	TGTGCCAGCAGCCGGGATTGGAAGTCTGGAAACACCATATATTTT
TRBJ1-5	TRBV12-3/TRBV12-4	NA	NA	CASRVQGQPQHF	TGTGCCAGCAGGGTACAGGGTCAGCCCCAGCATTTT
TRBJ1-5	TRBV5-5	few	NA	CASSPGPYNQPQHF	TGTGCCAGCAGCCCCGGACCTTATAACCAGCCCCAGCATTTT
TRBJ2-7	TRBV20-1	NA	TRBD2	CSARAGGSPYEQYF	TGCAGTGCTAGAGCGGGCGGGAGCCCCTACGAGCAGTACTTC
TRBJ2-3	TRBV27	few	NA	CASSFGAAFTDTQYF	TGTGCCAGCAGTTTTGGGGCAGCCTTCACAGATACGCAGTATTTT
TRBJ2-7	TRBV7-6	NA	TRBD2	CASSGGLALLSYEQYF	TGTGCCAGCAGCGGGGGACTAGCTTTACTCTCCTACGAGCAGTACTTC
TRBJ1-2	TRBV7-2	many	NA	CASSLDTNYGYTF	TGTGCCAGCAGCTTGGACACCAACTATGGCTACACCTTC
TRBJ2-1	TRBV11-2	few	NA	CASSLGHRDEQFF	TGTGCCAGCAGCTTAGGTCACAGGGATGAGCAGTTCTTC
TRBJ2-1	TRBV6-1	few	TRBD2	CASTKTSGRASYNEQFF	TGTGCCAGCACCAAGACTAGCGGGAGGGCCTCCTACAATGAGCAGTTCTTC
TRBJ2-2	TRBV6-5	many	NA	CASIHGTPNTGELFF	TGTGCCAGCATTCACGGGACACCGAACACCGGGGAGCTGTTTTTT
TRBJ1-5	TRBV7-2	many	TRBD1	CASSLVTGGQHF	TGTGCCAGCAGCTTAGTCACAGGGGGACAGCATTTT
TRBJ2-1	TRBV15	NA	NA	CATSGMRAYNEQFF	TGTGCCACCAGCGGAATGAGGGCCTACAATGAGCAGTTCTTC
TRBJ2-1	TRBV7-2	many	TRBD2	CASSLTSWGEQFF	TGTGCCAGCAGCTTGACTAGCTGGGGTGAGCAGTTCTTC
TRBJ1-6	TRBV6-1	NA	NA	CANLREGRNSPLHF	TGTGCCAACCTGAGGGAGGGACGGAATTCACCCCTCCACTTT
TRBJ2-4	TRBV4-1	NA	TRBD1	CASSPYRGSINIQYF	TGCGCCAGCAGCCCCTACAGGGGAAGTATCAACATTCAGTACTTC
TRBJ1-2	TRBV29-1	few	NA	CSVEDRGGRDGYTF	TGCAGCGTTGAAGATCGGGGGGGAAGGGATGGCTACACCTTC
TRBJ1-4	TRBV7-4	many	TRBD1	CASSYRGEGEKLFF	TGTGCCAGCAGCTACAGGGGAGAAGGTGAAAAACTGTTTTTT
TRBJ2-5	TRBV12-3/TRBV12-4	few	TRBD2	CASSPTELAGGPRGKETQYF	TGTGCCAGCAGTCCTACCGAACTAGCGGGAGGGCCGAGGGGGAAAGAGACCCAGTACTTC
TRBJ2-2	TRBV7-2	few	NA	CASSLGKGPPLNTGELFF	TGTGCCAGCAGCCTGGGGAAGGGCCCTCCATTGAACACCGGGGAGCTGTTTTTT
TRBJ2-1	TRBV6-2/TRBV6-3	NA	NA	CASSTRGLTTYNEQFF	TGTGCCAGCAGTACCAGGGGACTAACAACCTACAATGAGCAGTTCTTC
TRBJ2-7	TRBV7-9	few	TRBD1	CASSQTGGWYEQYF	TGTGCCAGCAGTCAAACAGGGGGCTGGTACGAGCAGTACTTC
TRBJ2-3	TRBV7-2	many	TRBD1	CASSNGQGADTQYF	TGTGCCAGCAGCAACGGACAGGGGGCAGATACGCAGTATTTT
TRBJ2-5	TRBV19	NA	TRBD2	CASSIGLAGGLETQYF	TGTGCCAGTAGTATAGGGCTAGCGGGAGGGCTCGAGACCCAGTACTTC
TRBJ1-1	TRBV28	few	NA	CASSPTGGVTEAFF	TGTGCCAGCAGCCCCACGGGGGGGGTCACTGAAGCTTTCTTT
TRBJ2-2	TRBV20-1	few	NA	CSARDQGSNTGELFF	TGCAGTGCTAGAGATCAGGGATCGAACACCGGGGAGCTGTTTTTT
TRBJ1-5	TRBV6-2/TRBV6-3	few	NA	CASNHLQGPGEPQHF	TGTGCCAGCAATCACCTTCAGGGTCCGGGGGAGCCCCAGCATTTT
TRBJ2-3	TRBV7-2	NA	TRBD2	CASSSSGSYSQYF	TGTGCCAGCAGCTCTAGCGGGAGTTACTCGCAGTATTTT
TRBJ2-7	TRBV7-2	many	TRBD2	CASSLSGSQSYEQYF	TGTGCCAGCAGCTTAAGCGGGAGCCAATCCTACGAGCAGTACTTC
TRBJ2-7	TRBV28	few	NA	CASSFKWDRHYEQYF	TGTGCCAGCAGTTTTAAGTGGGACCGCCACTACGAGCAGTACTTC
TRBJ2-1	TRBV24-1	NA	TRBD2	CATSDFRGSLAEQFF	TGTGCCACCAGTGATTTTCGCGGGAGCCTCGCTGAGCAGTTCTTC
TRBJ2-7	TRBV28	NA	NA	CASRVRGLASYEQYF	TGTGCCAGCAGGGTCAGGGGCCTAGCATCCTACGAGCAGTACTTC
TRBJ2-3	TRBV5-6	NA	NA	CASSPQRITDTQYF	TGTGCCAGCAGCCCTCAGCGGATCACAGATACGCAGTATTTT
TRBJ2-7	TRBV19	NA	TRBD1	CASSTVPGQGYEQYF	TGTGCCAGTAGTACCGTCCCGGGACAGGGTTACGAGCAGTACTTC
TRBJ2-3	TRBV7-8	many	TRBD2	CASSYRTSGTRKDTQYF	TGTGCCAGCAGCTATCGGACTAGCGGGACTCGGAAAGATACGCAGTATTTT
TRBJ1-1	TRBV7-8	large	NA	CASSPVAEAFF	TGTGCCAGCAGCCCCGTCGCTGAAGCTTTCTTT
TRBJ2-3	TRBV6-2/TRBV6-3	NA	TRBD2	CASRKLAGRTDTQYF	TGTGCCAGCAGAAAATTAGCGGGAAGGACAGATACGCAGTATTTT
TRBJ2-1	TRBV7-6	many	NA	CASSFVGNQQFF	TGTGCCAGCAGCTTTGTAGGCAATCAGCAGTTCTTC
TRBJ1-1	TRBV29-1	NA	TRBD1	CSAHPGQDEAFF	TGCAGCGCCCACCCGGGACAGGACGAAGCTTTCTTT
TRBJ2-3	TRBV20-1	few	NA	CSAREQGTDTQYF	TGCAGTGCTAGGGAACAGGGCACAGATACGCAGTATTTT
TRBJ1-2	TRBV14	NA	TRBD1	CASSPRTGSGYTF	TGTGCCAGCAGCCCCCGGACAGGGAGTGGCTACACCTTC
TRBJ2-2	TRBV6-4	NA	NA	CASRTGEDIGELFF	TGTGCCAGCAGGACGGGAGAAGACATCGGGGAGCTGTTTTTT
TRBJ2-2	TRBV20-1	NA	NA	CSASLLEGGELFF	TGCAGTGCCAGCCTCCTAGAGGGTGGGGAGCTGTTTTTT
TRBJ2-7	TRBV6-1	few	NA	CASSELRGFAYEQYF	TGTGCCAGCAGTGAATTACGGGGGTTCGCCTACGAGCAGTACTTC
TRBJ2-5	TRBV7-6	NA	NA	CASSLGPTVEETQYF	TGTGCCAGCAGCTTAGGACCGACAGTGGAAGAGACCCAGTACTTC
TRBJ2-1	TRBV7-2	few	NA	CASSLAGAYNEQFF	TGTGCCAGCAGCTTAGCGGGTGCCTACAATGAGCAGTTCTTC
TRBJ2-5	TRBV2	few	NA	CASAQLKETQYF	TGTGCCAGCGCTCAGTTAAAAGAGACCCAGTACTTC
TRBJ2-1	TRBV6-5	NA	NA	CASSSGTATYNEQFF	TGTGCCAGCAGTTCTGGGACTGCTACCTACAATGAGCAGTTCTTC
TRBJ1-5	TRBV11-2	few	NA	CASSLVGNQVPQHF	TGTGCCAGCAGCTTAGTGGGGAACCAGGTGCCCCAGCATTTT
TRBJ2-7	TRBV20-1	few	TRBD1	CSASGQAGPYEQYF	TGCAGTGCCTCCGGACAGGCCGGGCCCTACGAGCAGTACTTC
TRBJ2-2	TRBV12-3/TRBV12-4	few	NA	CASSFLAGGTGELFF	NA
TRBJ2-1	TRBV24-1	few	NA	CATSDFSSYRVNEQFF	TGTGCCACCAGTGATTTCTCCTCCTATAGGGTCAATGAGCAGTTCTTC
TRBJ2-3	TRBV7-2	NA	NA	CASTLWGPGTDTQYF	TGTGCCAGCACCCTTTGGGGGCCGGGCACAGATACGCAGTATTTT